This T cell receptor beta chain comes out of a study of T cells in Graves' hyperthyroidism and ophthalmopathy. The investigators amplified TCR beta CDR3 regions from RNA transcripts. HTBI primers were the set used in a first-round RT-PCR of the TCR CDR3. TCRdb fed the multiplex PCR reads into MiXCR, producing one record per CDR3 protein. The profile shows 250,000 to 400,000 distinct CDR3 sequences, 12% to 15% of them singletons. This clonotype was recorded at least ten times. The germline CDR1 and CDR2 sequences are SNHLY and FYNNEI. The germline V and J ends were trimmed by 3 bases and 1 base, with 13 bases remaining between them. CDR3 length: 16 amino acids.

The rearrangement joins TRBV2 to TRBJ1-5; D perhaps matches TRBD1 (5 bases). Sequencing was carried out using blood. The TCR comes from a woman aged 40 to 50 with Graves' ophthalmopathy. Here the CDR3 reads CASSEDRGISNQPQHF. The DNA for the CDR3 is TGTGCCAGCAGTGAGGATCGGGGGATAAGCAATCAGCCCCAGCATTTT.